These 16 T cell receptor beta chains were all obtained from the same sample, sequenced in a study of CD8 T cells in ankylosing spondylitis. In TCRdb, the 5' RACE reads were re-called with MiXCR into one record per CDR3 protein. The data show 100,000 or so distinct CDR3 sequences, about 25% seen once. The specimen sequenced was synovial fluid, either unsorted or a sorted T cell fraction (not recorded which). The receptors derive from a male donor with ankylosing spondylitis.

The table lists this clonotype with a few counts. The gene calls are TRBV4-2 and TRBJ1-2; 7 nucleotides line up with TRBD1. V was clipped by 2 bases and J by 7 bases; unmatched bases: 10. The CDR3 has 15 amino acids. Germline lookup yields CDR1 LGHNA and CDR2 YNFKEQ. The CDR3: CASSQSPRDSGGYTF. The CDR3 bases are TGTGCCAGCAGCCAATCCCCCCGGGACAGTGGTGGCTACACCTTC.

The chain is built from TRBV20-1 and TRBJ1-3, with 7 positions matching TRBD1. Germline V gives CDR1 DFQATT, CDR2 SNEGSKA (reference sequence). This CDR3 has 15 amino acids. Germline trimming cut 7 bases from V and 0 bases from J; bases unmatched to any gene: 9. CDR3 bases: TGCAGTGTCAAAGCAGGGGGGCACTCTGGAAACACCATATATTTT. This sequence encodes CSVKAGGHSGNTIYF.

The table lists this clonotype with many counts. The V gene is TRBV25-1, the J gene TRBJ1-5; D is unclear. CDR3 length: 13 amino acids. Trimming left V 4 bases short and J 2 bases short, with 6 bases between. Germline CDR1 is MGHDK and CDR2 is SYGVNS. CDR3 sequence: CASSGQGNQPQHF. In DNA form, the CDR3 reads TGTGCCAGCAGTGGTCAGGGCAATCAGCCCCAGCATTTT.

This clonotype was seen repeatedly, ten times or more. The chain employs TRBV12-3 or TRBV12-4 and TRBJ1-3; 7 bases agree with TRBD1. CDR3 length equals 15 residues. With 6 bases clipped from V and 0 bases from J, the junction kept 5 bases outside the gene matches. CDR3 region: CASRLDRLSGNTIYF. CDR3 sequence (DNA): TGTGCCAGCAGACTGGACAGGCTCTCTGGAAACACCATATATTTT.

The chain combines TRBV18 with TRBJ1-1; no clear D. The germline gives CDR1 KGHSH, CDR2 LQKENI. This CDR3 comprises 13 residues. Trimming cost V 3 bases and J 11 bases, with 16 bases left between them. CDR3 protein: CASSPSGGRDAFF. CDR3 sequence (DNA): TGTGCCAGCTCACCCAGCGGAGGGAGGGATGCTTTCTTT.

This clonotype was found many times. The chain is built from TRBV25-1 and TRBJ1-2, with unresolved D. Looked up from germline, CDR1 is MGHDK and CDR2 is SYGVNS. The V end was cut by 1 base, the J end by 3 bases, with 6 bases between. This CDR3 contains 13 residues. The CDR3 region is CASSESVHYGYTF. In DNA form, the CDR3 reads TGTGCCAGCAGTGAATCGGTCCACTATGGCTACACCTTC.

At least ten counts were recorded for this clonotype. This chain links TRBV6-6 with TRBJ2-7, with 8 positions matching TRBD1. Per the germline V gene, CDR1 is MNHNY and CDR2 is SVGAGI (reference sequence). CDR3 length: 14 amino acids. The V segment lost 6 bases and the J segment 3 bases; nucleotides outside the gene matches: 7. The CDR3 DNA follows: TGTGCCAGCAGCTCCGGACAGGGTTACTACGAGCAGTACGTC. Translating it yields CASSSGQGYYEQYV.

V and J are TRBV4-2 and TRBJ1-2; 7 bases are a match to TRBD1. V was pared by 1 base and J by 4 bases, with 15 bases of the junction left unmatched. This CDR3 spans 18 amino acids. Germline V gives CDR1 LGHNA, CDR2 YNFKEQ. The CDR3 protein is CASSQGSIMAGGVYGYTF. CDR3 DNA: TGTGCCAGCAGCCAAGGTTCTATAATGGCAGGGGGTGTCTATGGCTACACCTTC.

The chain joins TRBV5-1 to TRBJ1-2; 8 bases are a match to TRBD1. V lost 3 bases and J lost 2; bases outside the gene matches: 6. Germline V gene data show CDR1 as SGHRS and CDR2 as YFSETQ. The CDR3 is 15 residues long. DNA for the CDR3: TGCGCCAGCAGCTCCTTAGGACAGGGAAACTATGGCTACACCTTC. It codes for CASSSLGQGNYGYTF.

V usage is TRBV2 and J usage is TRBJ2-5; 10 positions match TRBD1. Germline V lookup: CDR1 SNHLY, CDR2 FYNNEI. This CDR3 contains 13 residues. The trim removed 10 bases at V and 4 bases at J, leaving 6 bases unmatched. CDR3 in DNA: TGTGCCACCCGACAGGGGGCCGGAGAGACCCAGTACTTC. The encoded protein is CATRQGAGETQYF.

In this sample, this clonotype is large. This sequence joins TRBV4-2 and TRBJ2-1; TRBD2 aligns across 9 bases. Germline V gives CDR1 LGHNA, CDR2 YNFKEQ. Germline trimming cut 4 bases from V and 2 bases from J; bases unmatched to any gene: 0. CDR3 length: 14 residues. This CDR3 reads CASSLAGAYNEQFF. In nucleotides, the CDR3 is TGTGCCAGCAGCCTAGCGGGAGCCTACAATGAGCAGTTCTTC.

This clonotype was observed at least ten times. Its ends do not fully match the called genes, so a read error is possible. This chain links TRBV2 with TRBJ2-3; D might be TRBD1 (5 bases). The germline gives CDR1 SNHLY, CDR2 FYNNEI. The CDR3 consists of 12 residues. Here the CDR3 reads CASREGADTQYF. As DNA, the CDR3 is TGTGCCAGCAGGGAAGGGGCGGATACGCAGTATTTT. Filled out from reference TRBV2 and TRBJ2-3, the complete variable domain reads EPEVTQTPSHQVTQMGQEVILRCVPISNHLYFYWYRQILGQKVEFLVSFYNNEISEKSEIFDDQFSVERPDGSNFTLKIRSTKLEDSAMYFCASREGADTQYFGPGTRLTVL.

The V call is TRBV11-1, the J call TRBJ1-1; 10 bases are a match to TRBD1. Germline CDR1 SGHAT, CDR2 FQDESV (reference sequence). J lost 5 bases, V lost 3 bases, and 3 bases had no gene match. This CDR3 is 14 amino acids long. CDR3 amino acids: CASSFGTGETEAFF. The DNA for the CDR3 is TGTGCCAGCAGCTTCGGGACAGGGGAAACTGAAGCTTTCTTT.

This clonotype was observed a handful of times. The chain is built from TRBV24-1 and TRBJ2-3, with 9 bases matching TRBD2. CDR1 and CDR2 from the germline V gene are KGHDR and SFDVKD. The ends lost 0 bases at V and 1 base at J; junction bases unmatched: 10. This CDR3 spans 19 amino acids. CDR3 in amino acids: CATSDLAGGPLGGTDTQYF. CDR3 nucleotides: TGTGCCACCAGTGATTTGGCGGGAGGGCCCCTCGGGGGCACAGATACGCAGTATTTT.

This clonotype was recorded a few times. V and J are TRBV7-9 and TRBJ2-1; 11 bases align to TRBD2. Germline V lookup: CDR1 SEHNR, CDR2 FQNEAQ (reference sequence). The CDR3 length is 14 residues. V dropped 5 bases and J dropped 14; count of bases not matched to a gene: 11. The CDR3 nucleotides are TGTGCCAGCAGCCCCAGGACTAGCGGGTCCCCGAAGTTCTTC. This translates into CASSPRTSGSPKFF.

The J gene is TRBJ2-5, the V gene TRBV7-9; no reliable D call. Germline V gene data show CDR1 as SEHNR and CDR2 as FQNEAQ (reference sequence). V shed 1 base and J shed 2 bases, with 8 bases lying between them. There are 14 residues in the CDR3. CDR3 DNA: TGTGCCAGCAGCTTAGATGACTTTCAAGAGACCCAGTACTTC. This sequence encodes CASSLDDFQETQYF.